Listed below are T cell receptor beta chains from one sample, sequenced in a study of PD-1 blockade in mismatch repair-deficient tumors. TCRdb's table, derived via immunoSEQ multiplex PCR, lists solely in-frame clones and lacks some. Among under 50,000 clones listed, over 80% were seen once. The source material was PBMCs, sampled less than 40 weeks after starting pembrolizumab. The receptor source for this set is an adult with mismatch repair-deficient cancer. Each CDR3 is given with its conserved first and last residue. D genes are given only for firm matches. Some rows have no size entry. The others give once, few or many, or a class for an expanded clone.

CDR3 DNA: TGCGCCAGCAGCTTGGGGACTAGCGGGAGTGCCGAGCAGTACTTC
CDR3 protein: CASSLGTSGSAEQYF
clone size: -
J gene: TRBJ2-7
V gene: TRBV5-1
D gene: TRBD2

CDR3 DNA: TGTGCCAGCAGCCTGTTTGGCGTGCGTGGGGCGAACTCCTACAATGAGCAGTTCTTC
CDR3 protein: CASSLFGVRGANSYNEQFF
clone size: -
J gene: TRBJ2-1
V gene: TRBV5-6
D gene: -

CDR3 DNA: TGTGCCAGCAGCTTAGACCCTTCCCCCCCCGACACGCCGAGCTCCTACGAGCAGTACTTC
CDR3 protein: CASSLDPSPPDTPSSYEQYF
clone size: once
J gene: TRBJ2-7
V gene: TRBV11-2
D gene: -

CDR3 DNA: TGTGCCATCGGGACTAGCGGGATATTAAATGAGCAGTTCTTC
CDR3 protein: CAIGTSGILNEQFF
clone size: -
J gene: TRBJ2-1
V gene: TRBV28
D gene: TRBD2

CDR3 DNA: TGTGCCAGCAGCTTTCGACTAGGCTACGAGCAGTACTTC
CDR3 protein: CASSFRLGYEQYF
clone size: -
J gene: TRBJ2-7
V gene: TRBV7-8
D gene: -

CDR3 DNA: TGTGCCACCAGCAAGGGGGGCACAGATACGCAGTATTTT
CDR3 protein: CATSKGGTDTQYF
clone size: -
J gene: TRBJ2-3
V gene: TRBV15
D gene: -

CDR3 DNA: TGTGCTAGTGGTGGCGACTTACACAATGAGCAGTTCTTC
CDR3 protein: CASGGDLHNEQFF
clone size: once
J gene: TRBJ2-1
V gene: TRBV12-5
D gene: -

CDR3 DNA: TGTGCCAGCAGCCCCGGACTTGACAATGAGCAGTTCTTC
CDR3 protein: CASSPGLDNEQFF
clone size: -
J gene: TRBJ2-1
V gene: TRBV27
D gene: -

CDR3 DNA: TGTGCCAGCTCGGAACAGGGGGCGCTTGCTAATGAAAAACTGTTTTTT
CDR3 protein: CASSEQGALANEKLFF
clone size: -
J gene: TRBJ1-4
V gene: TRBV18
D gene: TRBD1

CDR3 DNA: TGTGCCAGCAGCCCCAGCGGAACCTCCTACAATGAGCAGTTCTTC
CDR3 protein: CASSPSGTSYNEQFF
clone size: -
J gene: TRBJ2-1
V gene: TRBV7-3
D gene: -

CDR3 DNA: TGTGCCAGCAGCTATAGCGGGCGAGGGAATTACGAGCAGTACTTC
CDR3 protein: CASSYSGRGNYEQYF
clone size: -
J gene: TRBJ2-7
V gene: TRBV5-4
D gene: TRBD2

CDR3 DNA: TGTGCCAGCAGTGGCGCGGCAACCGGGGAGCTGTTTTTT
CDR3 protein: CASSGAATGELFF
clone size: -
J gene: TRBJ2-2
V gene: TRBV25-1
D gene: -

CDR3 DNA: TGTGCCAGCAGCTTTGTCGGAGCGGGAGGGGATACGCAGTATTTT
CDR3 protein: CASSFVGAGGDTQYF
clone size: -
J gene: TRBJ2-3
V gene: TRBV12-1
D gene: -

CDR3 DNA: TGTGCCAGCAGTCCCTCGACAGGACACTACGAGCAGTACTTC
CDR3 protein: CASSPSTGHYEQYF
clone size: few
J gene: TRBJ2-7
V gene: TRBV27
D gene: -

CDR3 DNA: TGTGCCAGCAGTGGAGGCTGGACAGGAAGCACAGATACGCAGTATTTT
CDR3 protein: CASSGGWTGSTDTQYF
clone size: -
J gene: TRBJ2-3
V gene: TRBV6-1
D gene: TRBD1

CDR3 DNA: TGCGCCAGCAAGCCCCGGGGATTGTGTGGCTACACCTTC
CDR3 protein: CASKPRGLCGYTF
clone size: -
J gene: TRBJ1-2
V gene: TRBV23-1
D gene: -

CDR3 DNA: TGTGCCAGCAACGGGGGAAGAAATTCACCCCTCCACTTT
CDR3 protein: CASNGGRNSPLHF
clone size: -
J gene: TRBJ1-6
V gene: TRBV6-4
D gene: -

CDR3 DNA: TGCGCCAGCAGCGACCAAAAGGACAGGGGGCGCATGAGCACTGAAGCTTTCTTT
CDR3 protein: CASSDQKDRGRMSTEAFF
clone size: -
J gene: TRBJ1-1
V gene: TRBV5-1
D gene: TRBD1

CDR3 DNA: TGTGCCAGCAGCCAAGGACCCGGGACAGACAGGGATGAGCAGTTCTTC
CDR3 protein: CASSQGPGTDRDEQFF
clone size: -
J gene: TRBJ2-1
V gene: TRBV4-2
D gene: TRBD1

CDR3 DNA: TGTGCCAGCAGTCATGACAGGGGGAGTTCACCCCTCCACTTT
CDR3 protein: CASSHDRGSSPLHF
clone size: -
J gene: TRBJ1-6
V gene: TRBV7-2
D gene: TRBD1

CDR3 DNA: TGTGCCAGCAGTCGGGACTATGATTACGAGCAGTACTTC
CDR3 protein: CASSRDYDYEQYF
clone size: -
J gene: TRBJ2-7
V gene: TRBV6-1
D gene: TRBD2

CDR3 DNA: TGTGCCAGCAGCTTGACAGGGCGCATGAACACTGAAGCTTTCTTT
CDR3 protein: CASSLTGRMNTEAFF
clone size: -
J gene: TRBJ1-1
V gene: TRBV7-9
D gene: TRBD1

CDR3 DNA: TGTGCCAGCAGCGACAGCGGGTTTAGCACAGATACGCAGTATTTT
CDR3 protein: CASSDSGFSTDTQYF
clone size: once
J gene: TRBJ2-3
V gene: TRBV9
D gene: -

CDR3 DNA: TGCGCCAGCAGTGCTGGTCCCCAGAGGCAAGCTTTCTTT
CDR3 protein: CASSAGPQRQAFF
clone size: -
J gene: TRBJ1-1
V gene: TRBV10-1
D gene: -

CDR3 DNA: TGCAGCGTTCACGATGAATTACAGGGGGCAAATACTGAAGCTTTCTTT
CDR3 protein: CSVHDELQGANTEAFF
clone size: once
J gene: TRBJ1-1
V gene: TRBV29-1
D gene: TRBD1

CDR3 DNA: TGTGCCAGCAGCCCGCAGATGATTGCCAAAAACATTCAGTACTTC
CDR3 protein: CASSPQMIAKNIQYF
clone size: -
J gene: TRBJ2-4
V gene: TRBV5-5
D gene: -

CDR3 DNA: TGTGCCAGCAGCGTACCTCGACTAGCGGGAGAGTTGGATGAGCAGTTCTTC
CDR3 protein: CASSVPRLAGELDEQFF
clone size: -
J gene: TRBJ2-1
V gene: TRBV9
D gene: TRBD2

CDR3 DNA: TGTGCCAGCAGAAATCCCGGGACAGGGATTGGCTACACCTTC
CDR3 protein: CASRNPGTGIGYTF
clone size: few
J gene: TRBJ1-2
V gene: TRBV6-1
D gene: TRBD1

CDR3 DNA: TGTGCCAGCAGCGCAGCTAGCGGTTACACAGATACGCAGTATTTT
CDR3 protein: CASSAASGYTDTQYF
clone size: -
J gene: TRBJ2-3
V gene: TRBV9
D gene: TRBD2

CDR3 DNA: TGTGCCAGCTCATCCGGTAGACAGGGGATTTGGAACACTGAAGCTTTCTTT
CDR3 protein: CASSSGRQGIWNTEAFF
clone size: -
J gene: TRBJ1-1
V gene: TRBV18
D gene: TRBD1

CDR3 DNA: TGTGCCAGCAGTCCGCCAGGGGAATTAGCCAAAAACATTCAGTACTTC
CDR3 protein: CASSPPGELAKNIQYF
clone size: -
J gene: TRBJ2-4
V gene: TRBV2
D gene: -

CDR3 DNA: TGTGCCAGCAGTGAAAGGACAGTGAACACTGAAGCTTTCTTT
CDR3 protein: CASSERTVNTEAFF
clone size: -
J gene: TRBJ1-1
V gene: TRBV6-1
D gene: -

CDR3 DNA: TGTGCCAGCAGCGCGAATTCCGGCCAGGGGGCTAATTCACCCCTCCACTTT
CDR3 protein: CASSANSGQGANSPLHF
clone size: -
J gene: TRBJ1-6
V gene: TRBV7-9
D gene: TRBD1

CDR3 DNA: TGTGCCAGCAGGACAGGGTTTGCCGGGGAGCTGTTTTTT
CDR3 protein: CASRTGFAGELFF
clone size: -
J gene: TRBJ2-2
V gene: TRBV7-3
D gene: TRBD1

CDR3 DNA: TGTGCCAGCTCACCTACTAGCGGGAGGGCCCGCAGTGAGACCCAGTACTTC
CDR3 protein: CASSPTSGRARSETQYF
clone size: -
J gene: TRBJ2-5
V gene: TRBV18
D gene: TRBD2

CDR3 DNA: TGTGCCAGCAACGCGGACCTGGGACAGAGCTCCTACGAGCAGTACTTC
CDR3 protein: CASNADLGQSSYEQYF
clone size: few
J gene: TRBJ2-7
V gene: TRBV28
D gene: TRBD1

CDR3 DNA: TGTGCCAGCAATGTCGTCCACGAGCAGTACTTC
CDR3 protein: CASNVVHEQYF
clone size: -
J gene: TRBJ2-7
V gene: TRBV2
D gene: -

CDR3 DNA: TGTGCCAGCAAAAAACCGGGACAGATGAGAACTGAAGCTTTCTTT
CDR3 protein: CASKKPGQMRTEAFF
clone size: once
J gene: TRBJ1-1
V gene: TRBV27
D gene: TRBD1

CDR3 DNA: TGTGCCAGCTCACCAGGAGCGGGCACAGATACGCAGTATTTT
CDR3 protein: CASSPGAGTDTQYF
clone size: -
J gene: TRBJ2-3
V gene: TRBV18
D gene: -

CDR3 DNA: TGTGCCACCGGAAGCGGGAGTCGCACAGATACGCAGTATTTT
CDR3 protein: CATGSGSRTDTQYF
clone size: once
J gene: TRBJ2-3
V gene: TRBV18
D gene: TRBD2

CDR3 DNA: TGTGCCAGCAGCCCGGGGACTAGCGGGAGTGGACAAGAGACCCAGTACTTC
CDR3 protein: CASSPGTSGSGQETQYF
clone size: once
J gene: TRBJ2-5
V gene: TRBV11-3
D gene: TRBD2

CDR3 DNA: TGCGCCAGCAGCCTAGCCGGAGGGACCCTTGGAAACACCATATATTTT
CDR3 protein: CASSLAGGTLGNTIYF
clone size: -
J gene: TRBJ1-3
V gene: TRBV5-1
D gene: -

CDR3 DNA: TGCGCCAGCAGATCAGAACAGAATCAGCCCCAGCATTTT
CDR3 protein: CASRSEQNQPQHF
clone size: once
J gene: TRBJ1-5
V gene: TRBV5-1
D gene: -

CDR3 DNA: TGTGCCAGCAGTAAACTGACAGGGGGCGATCAGCCCCAGCATTTT
CDR3 protein: CASSKLTGGDQPQHF
clone size: -
J gene: TRBJ1-5
V gene: TRBV2
D gene: TRBD1

CDR3 DNA: TGTGCCAGCAGTTTAATTCGGGGTACAGATACGCAGTATTTT
CDR3 protein: CASSLIRGTDTQYF
clone size: once
J gene: TRBJ2-3
V gene: TRBV27
D gene: -

CDR3 DNA: TGCGCCAGCAGCAGCGGGGACCTAGGCGAGCAGTACTTC
CDR3 protein: CASSSGDLGEQYF
clone size: few
J gene: TRBJ2-7
V gene: TRBV5-1
D gene: TRBD2

CDR3 DNA: TGTGCCAGCAGTTTATTCAGGCAGGGTGGCGGCTACACCTTC
CDR3 protein: CASSLFRQGGGYTF
clone size: -
J gene: TRBJ1-2
V gene: TRBV28
D gene: -

CDR3 DNA: TGTGCCAGTAGTATAGACCCCTACGCAGGAATGTCCTACAATGAGCAGTTCTTC
CDR3 protein: CASSIDPYAGMSYNEQFF
clone size: once
J gene: TRBJ2-1
V gene: TRBV19
D gene: -

CDR3 DNA: TGTGCCAGCAGCAAAGGGTCGACTAATGAGCAGTTCTTC
CDR3 protein: CASSKGSTNEQFF
clone size: -
J gene: TRBJ2-1
V gene: TRBV21-1
D gene: -

CDR3 DNA: TGTGCCAGCAGGGCCTTCGGGGGTAGTGGAAACACCATATATTTT
CDR3 protein: CASRAFGGSGNTIYF
clone size: -
J gene: TRBJ1-3
V gene: TRBV2
D gene: -

CDR3 DNA: TGCAGCGTTGAAAGAATGGCGGGAGGGAAGGCAGATACGCAGTATTTT
CDR3 protein: CSVERMAGGKADTQYF
clone size: -
J gene: TRBJ2-3
V gene: TRBV29-1
D gene: TRBD2

CDR3 DNA: TGTGCCAGCAGCTTGGCCACTAGCGCCAGCACAGATACGCAGTATTTT
CDR3 protein: CASSLATSASTDTQYF
clone size: -
J gene: TRBJ2-3
V gene: TRBV5-5
D gene: TRBD2

CDR3 DNA: TGTGCCAGCAGCAGACATGTCCAGTCTTCTGGGGCCAACGTCCTGACTTTC
CDR3 protein: CASSRHVQSSGANVLTF
clone size: -
J gene: TRBJ2-6
V gene: TRBV21-1
D gene: -

CDR3 DNA: TGTGTCAGCAGCTCCTCGTTTGAAGGGGAAACGCGGGACGGAACCTACGAGCAGTACTTC
CDR3 protein: CVSSSSFEGETRDGTYEQYF
clone size: -
J gene: TRBJ2-7
V gene: TRBV7-6
D gene: -

CDR3 DNA: TGCGCCAGCAGGAGACTAGGGGTTGATGAGCAGTTCTTC
CDR3 protein: CASRRLGVDEQFF
clone size: -
J gene: TRBJ2-1
V gene: TRBV5-1
D gene: -

CDR3 DNA: TGTGCCAGCAGGCCGACAGGGACTAGCACAGATACGCAGTATTTT
CDR3 protein: CASRPTGTSTDTQYF
clone size: -
J gene: TRBJ2-3
V gene: TRBV11-2
D gene: -

CDR3 DNA: TGTGCCAGCAGCCAACAGACAGGGGGAAGCTATGGCTACACCTTC
CDR3 protein: CASSQQTGGSYGYTF
clone size: -
J gene: TRBJ1-2
V gene: TRBV14
D gene: TRBD1

CDR3 DNA: TGTGCCAGTAGTATTCCTGAAGGGGGCGGGCAGTTCTTC
CDR3 protein: CASSIPEGGGQFF
clone size: -
J gene: TRBJ2-1
V gene: TRBV19
D gene: TRBD1

CDR3 DNA: TGTGCCAGCAGCTTTATGGAGACCCAGTACTTC
CDR3 protein: CASSFMETQYF
clone size: once
J gene: TRBJ2-5
V gene: TRBV7-2
D gene: -

CDR3 DNA: TGTGCCAGTACCGATGCCCATAGTGGACACTCTTTCGACAATGAGCAGTTCTTC
CDR3 protein: CASTDAHSGHSFDNEQFF
clone size: -
J gene: TRBJ2-1
V gene: TRBV19
D gene: -